Only one count was recorded for the clone carrying this T cell receptor beta chain. The data were taken from a study of shared clonotypes between healthy human individuals. Original methodology: ImmunoSEQ supplied junction-only sequences lacking quality scores, so filtering was different. Libraries were prepared by immunoSEQ multiplex PCR; TCRdb keeps only in-frame clonotypes and omits some of them. The DNA was the basis for D and trimming; V, J and clone size are from that table. Altogether around 2.1 million clones are present, approximately 94% being singletons, with the ten largest covering 1.5% to 2%. The naive CD8 fraction comprised CD45RO-negative cells positively selected for CCR7 and excluded terminally differentiated effector memory CD45RA+ cells. The V gene lost 1 base and the J gene lost 2 bases, with 15 bases spanning the gap. The CDR3 has 16 residues. Per the germline V gene, CDR1 is MGHRA and CDR2 is YSYEKL.

The V call is TRBV4-1, the J call TRBJ2-7, with a weak D call TRBD2 (5 bases). This sequence originates from a man between 18 and 29 years old in good health. Some clones in this sample may be carry-over from other donors' samples. Sequencing input: naive CD8+ T cells from PBMCs. CDR3 coding DNA: TGCGCCAGCAGCCAAGTCTCAGCGGTCCCCCCCTACGAGCAGTACTTC. It codes for CASSQVSAVPPYEQYF.